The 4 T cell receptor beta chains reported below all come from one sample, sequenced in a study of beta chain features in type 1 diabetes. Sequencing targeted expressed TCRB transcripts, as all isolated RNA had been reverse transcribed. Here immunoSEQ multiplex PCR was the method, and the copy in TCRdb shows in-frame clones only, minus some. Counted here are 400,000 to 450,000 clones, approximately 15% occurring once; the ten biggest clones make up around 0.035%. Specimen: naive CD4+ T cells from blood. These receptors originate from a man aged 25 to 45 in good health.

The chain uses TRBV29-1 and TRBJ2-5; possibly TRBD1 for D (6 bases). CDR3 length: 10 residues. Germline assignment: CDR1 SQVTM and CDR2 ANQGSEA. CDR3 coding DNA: TGCGCGCAGGGGTTGGAGACCCAGTACTTC. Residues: CAQGLETQYF.

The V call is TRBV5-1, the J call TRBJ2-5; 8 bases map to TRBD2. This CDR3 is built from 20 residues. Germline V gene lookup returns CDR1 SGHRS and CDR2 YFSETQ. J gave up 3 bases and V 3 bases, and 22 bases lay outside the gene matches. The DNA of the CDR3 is TGCGCCAGCAGCTCTACTCTAGGAGCGGGGGTCCTCATTAACAAAGAGACCCAGTACTTC. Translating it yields CASSSTLGAGVLINKETQYF.

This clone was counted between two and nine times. The CDR3 is CASRVAGGADTQYF. The CDR3 nucleotides are TGTGCCAGCAGGGTAGCGGGAGGGGCAGATACGCAGTATTTT. The V gene is TRBV7-3, the J gene TRBJ2-3, with 11 bases identical to TRBD2. The V gene end was trimmed by 6 bases and the J gene end by 4 bases; junction bases not matched to a gene: 3. CDR3 length equals 14 residues. Germline CDR1 SGHTA, CDR2 FQGTGA.

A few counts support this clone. The CDR3, as DNA: TGTGCCAGCAGCGTAGGCCCTCACACCGGGGAGCTGTTTTTT. Translation gives CASSVGPHTGELFF. The chain recombines TRBV9 with TRBJ2-2; D is uncertain. This CDR3 spans 14 amino acids. Trimming shortened V by 0 bases and J by 3 bases, and 6 bases separated the two germline ends. Germline V gene lookup returns CDR1 SGDLS and CDR2 YYNGEE.